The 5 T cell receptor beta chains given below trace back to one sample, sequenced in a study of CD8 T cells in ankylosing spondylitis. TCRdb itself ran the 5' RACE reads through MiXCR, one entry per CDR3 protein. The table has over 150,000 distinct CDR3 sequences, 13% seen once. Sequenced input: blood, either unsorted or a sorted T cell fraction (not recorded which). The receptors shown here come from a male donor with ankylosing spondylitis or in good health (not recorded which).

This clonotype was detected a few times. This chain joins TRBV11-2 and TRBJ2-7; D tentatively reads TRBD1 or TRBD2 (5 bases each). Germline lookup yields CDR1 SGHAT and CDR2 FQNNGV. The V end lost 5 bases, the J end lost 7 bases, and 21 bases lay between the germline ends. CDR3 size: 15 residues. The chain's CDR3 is CASSLPGASPWEQYF. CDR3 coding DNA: TGTGCCAGCAGCCTACCCGGGGCGTCCCCTTGGGAGCAGTACTTC.

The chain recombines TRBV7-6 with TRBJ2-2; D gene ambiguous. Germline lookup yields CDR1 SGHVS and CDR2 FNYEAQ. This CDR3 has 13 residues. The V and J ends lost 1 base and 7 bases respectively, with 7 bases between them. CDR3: CASSLGVGGELFF. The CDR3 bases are TGTGCCAGCAGCTTAGGTGTAGGCGGGGAGCTGTTTTTT. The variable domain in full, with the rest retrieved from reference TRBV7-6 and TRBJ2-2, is GAGVSQSPRYKVTKRGQDVALRCDPISGHVSLYWYRQALGQGPEFLTYFNYEAQQDKSGLPNDRFSAERPEGSISTLTIQRTEQRDSAMYRCASSLGVGGELFFGEGSRLTVL.

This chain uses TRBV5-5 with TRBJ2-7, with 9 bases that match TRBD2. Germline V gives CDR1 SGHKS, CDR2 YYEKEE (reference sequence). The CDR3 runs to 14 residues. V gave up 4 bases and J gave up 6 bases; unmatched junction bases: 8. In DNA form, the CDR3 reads TGTGCCAGCAGCCCCGGGGGGACTAGCCGCGAGCAGTACTTC. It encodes CASSPGGTSREQYF.

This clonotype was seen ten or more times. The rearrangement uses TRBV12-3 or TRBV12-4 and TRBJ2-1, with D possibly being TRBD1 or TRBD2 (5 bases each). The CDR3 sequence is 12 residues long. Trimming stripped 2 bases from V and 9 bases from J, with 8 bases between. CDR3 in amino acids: CASSLTGPEQFF. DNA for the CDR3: TGTGCCAGCAGTTTAACGGGACCTGAGCAGTTCTTC.

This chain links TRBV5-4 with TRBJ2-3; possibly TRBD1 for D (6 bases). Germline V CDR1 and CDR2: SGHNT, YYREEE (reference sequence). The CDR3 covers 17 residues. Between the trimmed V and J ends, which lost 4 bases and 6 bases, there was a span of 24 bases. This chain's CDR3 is CASSLIITSKTGDTQYF. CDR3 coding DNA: TGTGCCAGCAGCCTCATTATAACTAGTAAAACAGGGGATACGCAGTATTTT. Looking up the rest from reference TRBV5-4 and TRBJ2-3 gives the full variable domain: ETGVTQSPTHLIKTRGQQVTLRCSSQSGHNTVSWYQQALGQGPQFIFQYYREEENGRGNFPPRFSGLQFPNYSSELNVNALELDDSALYLCASSLIITSKTGDTQYFGPGTRLTVL.